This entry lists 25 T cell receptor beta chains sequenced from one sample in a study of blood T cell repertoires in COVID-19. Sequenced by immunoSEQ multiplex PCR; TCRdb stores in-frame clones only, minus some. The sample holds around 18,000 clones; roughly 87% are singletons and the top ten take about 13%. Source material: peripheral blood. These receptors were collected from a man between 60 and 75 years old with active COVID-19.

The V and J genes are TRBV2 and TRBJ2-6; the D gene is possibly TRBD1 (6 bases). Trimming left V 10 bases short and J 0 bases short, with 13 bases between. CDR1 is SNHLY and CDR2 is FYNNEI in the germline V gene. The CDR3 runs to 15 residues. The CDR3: CANRDIHSGANVLTF. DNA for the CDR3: TGTGCCAACCGGGACATCCACTCTGGGGCCAACGTCCTGACTTTC.

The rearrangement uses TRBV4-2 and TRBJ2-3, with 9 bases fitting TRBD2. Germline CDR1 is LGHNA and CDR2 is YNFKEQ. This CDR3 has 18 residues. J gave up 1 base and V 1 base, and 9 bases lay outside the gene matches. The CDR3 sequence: CASSQGVAGGGGTDTQYF. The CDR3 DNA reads TGTGCCAGCAGCCAAGGCGTCGCGGGAGGGGGGGGCACAGATACGCAGTATTTT.

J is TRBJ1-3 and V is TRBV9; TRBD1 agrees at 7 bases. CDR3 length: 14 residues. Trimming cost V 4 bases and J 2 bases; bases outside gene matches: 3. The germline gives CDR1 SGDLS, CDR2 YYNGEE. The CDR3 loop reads CASSFGTAGNTIYF. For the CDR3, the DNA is TGTGCCAGCAGCTTCGGGACAGCTGGAAACACCATATATTTT.

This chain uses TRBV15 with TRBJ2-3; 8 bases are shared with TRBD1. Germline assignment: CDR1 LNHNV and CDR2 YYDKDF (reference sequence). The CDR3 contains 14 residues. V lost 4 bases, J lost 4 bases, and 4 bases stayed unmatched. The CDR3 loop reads CATSKGQGADTQYF. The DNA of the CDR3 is TGTGCCACCAGCAAAGGACAGGGAGCAGATACGCAGTATTTT.

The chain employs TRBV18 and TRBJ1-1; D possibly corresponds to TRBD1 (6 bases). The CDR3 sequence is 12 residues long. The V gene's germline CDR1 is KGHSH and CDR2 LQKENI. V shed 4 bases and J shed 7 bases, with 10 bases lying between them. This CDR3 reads CASSRTADEAFF. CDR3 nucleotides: TGTGCCAGCTCACGGACAGCCGATGAAGCTTTCTTT.

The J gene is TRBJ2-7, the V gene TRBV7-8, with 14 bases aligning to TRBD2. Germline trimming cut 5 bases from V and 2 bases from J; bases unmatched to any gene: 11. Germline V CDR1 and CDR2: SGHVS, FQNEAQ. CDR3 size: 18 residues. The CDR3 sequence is CASSQGTSGREFTYEQYF. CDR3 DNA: TGTGCCAGCAGCCAGGGGACTAGCGGGAGAGAATTTACCTACGAGCAGTACTTC.

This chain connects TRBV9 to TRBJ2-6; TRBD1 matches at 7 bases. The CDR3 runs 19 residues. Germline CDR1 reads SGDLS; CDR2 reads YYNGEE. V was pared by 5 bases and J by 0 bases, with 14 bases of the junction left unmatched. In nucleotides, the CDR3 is TGTGCCAGCAGTCGCGGTTCCGGGACAGCGAGCTCTGGGGCCAACGTCCTGACTTTC. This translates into CASSRGSGTASSGANVLTF.

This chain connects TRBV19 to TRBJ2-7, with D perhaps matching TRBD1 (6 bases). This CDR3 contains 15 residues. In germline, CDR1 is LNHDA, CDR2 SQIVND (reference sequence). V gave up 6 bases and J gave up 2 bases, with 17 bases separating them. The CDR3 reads CASRPYADSPYEQYF. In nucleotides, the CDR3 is TGTGCCAGTAGGCCCTACGCGGACAGCCCCTACGAGCAGTACTTC.

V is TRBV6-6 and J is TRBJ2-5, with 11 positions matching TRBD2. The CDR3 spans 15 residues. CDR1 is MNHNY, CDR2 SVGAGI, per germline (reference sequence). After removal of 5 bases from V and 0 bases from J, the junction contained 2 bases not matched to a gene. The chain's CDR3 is CASSTGLADQETQYF. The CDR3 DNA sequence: TGTGCCAGCAGTACGGGACTAGCGGACCAAGAGACCCAGTACTTC.

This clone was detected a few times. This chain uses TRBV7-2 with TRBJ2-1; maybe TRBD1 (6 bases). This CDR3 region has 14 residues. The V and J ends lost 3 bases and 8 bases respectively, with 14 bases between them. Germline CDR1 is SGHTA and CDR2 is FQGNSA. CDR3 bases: TGTGCCAGCAGCTTGAGTTTCAGGGGACATGAGCAGTTCTTC. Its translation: CASSLSFRGHEQFF.

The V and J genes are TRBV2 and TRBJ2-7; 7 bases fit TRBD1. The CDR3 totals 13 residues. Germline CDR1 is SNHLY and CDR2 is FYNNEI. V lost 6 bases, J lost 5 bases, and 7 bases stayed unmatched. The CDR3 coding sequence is TGTGCCAGCAGAGACAGGGAGCGCAACGAGCAGTACTTC. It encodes CASRDRERNEQYF.

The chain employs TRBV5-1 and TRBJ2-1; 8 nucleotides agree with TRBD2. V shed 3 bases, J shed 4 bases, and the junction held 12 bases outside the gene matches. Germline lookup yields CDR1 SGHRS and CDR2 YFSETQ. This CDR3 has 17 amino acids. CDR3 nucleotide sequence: TGCGCCAGCAGCTCGCGACCGGGACTAGTCATTTACAATGAGCAGTTCTTC. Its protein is CASSSRPGLVIYNEQFF.

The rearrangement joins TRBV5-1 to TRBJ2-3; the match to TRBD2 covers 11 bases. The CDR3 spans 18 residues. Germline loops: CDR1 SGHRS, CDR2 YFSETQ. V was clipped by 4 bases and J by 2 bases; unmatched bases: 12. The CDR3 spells CASSIEVAGGIPTDTQYF. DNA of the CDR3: TGCGCCAGCAGCATTGAGGTAGCGGGAGGGATACCCACAGATACGCAGTATTTT. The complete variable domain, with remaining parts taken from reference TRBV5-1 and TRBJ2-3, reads KAGVTQTPRYLIKTRGQQVTLSCSPISGHRSVSWYQQTPGQGLQFLFEYFSETQRNKGNFPGRFSGRQFSNSRSEMNVSTLELGDSALYLCASSIEVAGGIPTDTQYFGPGTRLTVL.

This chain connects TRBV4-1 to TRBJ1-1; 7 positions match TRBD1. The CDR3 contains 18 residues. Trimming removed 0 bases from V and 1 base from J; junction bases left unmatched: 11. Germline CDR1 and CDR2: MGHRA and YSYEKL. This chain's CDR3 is CASSQDFITGDTNTEAFF. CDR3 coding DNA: TGCGCCAGCAGCCAAGATTTTATAACAGGGGATACGAACACTGAAGCTTTCTTT.

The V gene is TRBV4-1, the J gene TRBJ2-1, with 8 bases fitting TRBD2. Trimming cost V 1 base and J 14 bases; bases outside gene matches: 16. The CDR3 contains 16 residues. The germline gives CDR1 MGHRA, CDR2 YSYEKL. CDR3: CASSQAPAGEGGREFF. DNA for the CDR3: TGCGCCAGCAGCCAAGCCCCAGCGGGAGAAGGGGGTCGGGAGTTCTTC.

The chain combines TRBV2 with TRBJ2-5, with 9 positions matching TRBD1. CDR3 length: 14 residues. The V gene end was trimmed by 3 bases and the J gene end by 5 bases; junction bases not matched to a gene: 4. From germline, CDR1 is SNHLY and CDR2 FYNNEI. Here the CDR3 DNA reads TGTGCCAGCAGTGATGGAGGGACAGGGGAGACCCAGTACTTC. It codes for CASSDGGTGETQYF.

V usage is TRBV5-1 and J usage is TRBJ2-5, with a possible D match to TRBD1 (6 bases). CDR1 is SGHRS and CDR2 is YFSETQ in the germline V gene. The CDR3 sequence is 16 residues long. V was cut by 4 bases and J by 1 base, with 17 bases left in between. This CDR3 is CASSPGAGTSQETQYF. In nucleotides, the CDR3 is TGCGCCAGCAGCCCAGGGGCCGGGACCTCCCAAGAGACCCAGTACTTC.

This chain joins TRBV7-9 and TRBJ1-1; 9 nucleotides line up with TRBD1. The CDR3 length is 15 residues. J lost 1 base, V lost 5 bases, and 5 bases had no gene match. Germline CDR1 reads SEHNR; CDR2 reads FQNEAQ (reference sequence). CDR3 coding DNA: TGTGCCAGCAGCCTGGGACAGGGTGCGAACACTGAAGCTTTCTTT. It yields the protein CASSLGQGANTEAFF.

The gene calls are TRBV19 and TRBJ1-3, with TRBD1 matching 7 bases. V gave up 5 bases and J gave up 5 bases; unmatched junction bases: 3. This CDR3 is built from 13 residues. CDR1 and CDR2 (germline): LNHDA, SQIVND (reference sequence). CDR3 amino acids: CASSEGQRNTIYF. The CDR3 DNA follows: TGTGCCAGTAGTGAGGGACAGCGAAACACCATATATTTT.

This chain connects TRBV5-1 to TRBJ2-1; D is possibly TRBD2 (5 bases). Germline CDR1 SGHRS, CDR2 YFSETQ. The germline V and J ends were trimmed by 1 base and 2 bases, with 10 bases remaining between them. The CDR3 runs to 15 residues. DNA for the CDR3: TGCGCCAGCAGCTTGAGCGGCATTGCCTACAATGAGCAGTTCTTC. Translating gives CASSLSGIAYNEQFF. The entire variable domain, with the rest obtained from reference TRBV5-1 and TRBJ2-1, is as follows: KAGVTQTPRYLIKTRGQQVTLSCSPISGHRSVSWYQQTPGQGLQFLFEYFSETQRNKGNFPGRFSGRQFSNSRSEMNVSTLELGDSALYLCASSLSGIAYNEQFFGPGTRLTVL.

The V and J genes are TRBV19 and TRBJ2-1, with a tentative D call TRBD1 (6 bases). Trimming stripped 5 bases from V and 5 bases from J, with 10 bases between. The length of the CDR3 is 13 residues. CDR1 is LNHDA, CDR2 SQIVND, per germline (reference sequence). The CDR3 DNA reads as TGTGCCAGTAGTGCCCGACAGGACAATGAGCAGTTCTTC. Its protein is CASSARQDNEQFF.

CDR3 protein: CASKPGGPLKQETQYF. DNA for the CDR3: TGTGCCAGCAAACCAGGGGGCCCCCTAAAGCAAGAGACCCAGTACTTC. The V and J genes are TRBV9 and TRBJ2-5; 8 positions agree with TRBD1. The V segment lost 6 bases and the J segment 2 bases; nucleotides outside the gene matches: 12. Germline loops: CDR1 SGDLS, CDR2 YYNGEE. The CDR3 spans 16 residues. The full variable domain, with the rest looked up from reference TRBV9 and TRBJ2-5, is DSGVTQTPKHLITATGQRVTLRCSPRSGDLSVYWYQQSLDQGLQFLIQYYNGEERAKGNILERFSAQQFPDLHSELNLSSLELGDSALYFCASKPGGPLKQETQYFGPGTRLLVL.

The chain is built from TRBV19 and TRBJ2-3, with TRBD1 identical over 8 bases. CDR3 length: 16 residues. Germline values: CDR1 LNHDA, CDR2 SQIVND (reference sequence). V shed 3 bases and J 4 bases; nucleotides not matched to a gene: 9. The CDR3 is CASSISGTGQSDTQYF. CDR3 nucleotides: TGTGCCAGTAGTATCTCCGGGACAGGTCAGTCAGATACGCAGTATTTT.

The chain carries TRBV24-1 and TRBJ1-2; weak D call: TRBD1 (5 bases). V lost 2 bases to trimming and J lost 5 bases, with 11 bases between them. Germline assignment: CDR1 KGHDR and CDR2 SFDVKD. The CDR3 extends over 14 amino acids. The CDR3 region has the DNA TGTGCCACCAGTGATTCCGGGGGGGGTTATGGCTACACCTTC. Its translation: CATSDSGGGYGYTF.

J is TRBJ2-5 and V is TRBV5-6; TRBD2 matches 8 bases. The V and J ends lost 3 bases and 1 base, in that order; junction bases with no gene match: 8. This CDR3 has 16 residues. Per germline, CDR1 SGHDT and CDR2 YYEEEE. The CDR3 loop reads CASSSVGGGPQETQYF. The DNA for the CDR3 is TGTGCCAGCAGCTCCGTCGGCGGGGGGCCCCAAGAGACCCAGTACTTC.